This paragraph covers one T cell receptor beta chain sequence. The data were obtained in a study of cytomegalovirus exposure and HLA in healthy donors. Study context: A prior study identified 120 million or so unique TCR beta sequences from about 180 million T cells.

Amplification used 60 Vbeta primers and 13 Jbeta primers. The method was immunoSEQ multiplex PCR; TCRdb's version includes in-frame clones alone and lacks a portion of them. The sample includes 150,000 to 200,000 clones, about 80% seen only once; the top ten take 2% to 2.5%. The CDR3 sequence is 17 residues long. Trimming removed 1 base at V and 4 bases at J, with 18 bases between. Germline assignment: CDR1 SGHTA and CDR2 FQGNSA. The sequencing input was PBMCs. The sequence was obtained from a woman in her 30s in good health and CMV-seronegative. J is TRBJ2-3 and V is TRBV7-2; TRBD2 is a possible D gene (6 bases). Here the CDR3 DNA reads TGTGCCAGCAGCTTAGTGTCGCGACTAGGAAAGTCAGATACGCAGTATTTT. It is translated as CASSLVSRLGKSDTQYF.